This T cell receptor (beta chain) was identified during a study of T cell responses to AZD1222 COVID-19 vaccine. About the research overall: Researchers grouped second doses given at about 4 or about 12 weeks into one pool. Findings and caveats of the study: Donors, mostly white British, included more females; clonal diversity was possibly underestimated.

Trimming stripped 5 bases from V and 5 bases from J, with 12 bases between. Germline CDR1 and CDR2: LGHDT and YNNKEL (reference sequence). CDR3 length: 13 amino acids. The data were produced by immunoSEQ multiplex PCR, yet TCRdb's version contains in-frame clones alone and is incomplete. The profile shows 130,000 to 150,000 clones, 92% of them singletons. With respect to this clone: Its target is not known.

The source of this sequence is an adult in good health. Sequencing used peripheral blood, obtained on day 0 of AZD1222 vaccination. This rearrangement joins TRBV3-1 (or the pseudogene TRBV3-2) to TRBJ2-5; no clear D. The CDR3 region is CASSFGSGETQYF. The CDR3 region has the DNA TGTGCCAGCAGCTTTGGGTCCGGCGAGACCCAGTACTTC.